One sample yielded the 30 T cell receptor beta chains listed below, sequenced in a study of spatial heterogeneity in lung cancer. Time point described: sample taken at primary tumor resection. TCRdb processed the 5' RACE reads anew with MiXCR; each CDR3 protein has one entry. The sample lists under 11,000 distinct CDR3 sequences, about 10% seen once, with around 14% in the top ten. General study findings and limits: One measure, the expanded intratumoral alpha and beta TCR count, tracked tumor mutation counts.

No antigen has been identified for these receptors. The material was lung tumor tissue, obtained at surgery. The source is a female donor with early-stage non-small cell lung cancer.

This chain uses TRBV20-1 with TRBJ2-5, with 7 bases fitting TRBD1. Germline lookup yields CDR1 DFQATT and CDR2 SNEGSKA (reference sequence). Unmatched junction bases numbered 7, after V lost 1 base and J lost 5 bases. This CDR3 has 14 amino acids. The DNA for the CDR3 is TGCAGTGCTAGAGCACTAACAGGGGTTGAGACCCAGTACTTC. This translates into CSARALTGVETQYF.

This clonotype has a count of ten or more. The CDR3 region is CASAMAQAGPNGYTF. Written as DNA, the CDR3 is TGTGCCAGCGCCATGGCCCAGGCGGGTCCTAATGGCTACACCTTC. The rearrangement joins TRBV18 to TRBJ1-2; the D is unclear. CDR1 KGHSH and CDR2 LQKENI come from the germline V gene. V lost 8 bases and J lost 6, with 22 bases in between. There are 15 residues in the CDR3.

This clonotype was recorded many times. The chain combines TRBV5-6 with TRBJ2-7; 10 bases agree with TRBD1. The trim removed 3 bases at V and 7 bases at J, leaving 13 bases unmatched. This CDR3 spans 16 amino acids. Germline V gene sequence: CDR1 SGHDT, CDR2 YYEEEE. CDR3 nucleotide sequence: TGTGCCAGCAGCTACCTACAAGGGACAGGGGCTTATGAGCAGTACTTC. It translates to CASSYLQGTGAYEQYF.

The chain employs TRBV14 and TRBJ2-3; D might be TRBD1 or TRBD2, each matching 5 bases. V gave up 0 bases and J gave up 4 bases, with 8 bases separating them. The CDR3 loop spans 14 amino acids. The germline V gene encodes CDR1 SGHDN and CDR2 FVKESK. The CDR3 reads CASSQDLGADTQYF. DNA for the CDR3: TGTGCCAGCAGCCAAGATCTGGGGGCAGATACGCAGTATTTT.

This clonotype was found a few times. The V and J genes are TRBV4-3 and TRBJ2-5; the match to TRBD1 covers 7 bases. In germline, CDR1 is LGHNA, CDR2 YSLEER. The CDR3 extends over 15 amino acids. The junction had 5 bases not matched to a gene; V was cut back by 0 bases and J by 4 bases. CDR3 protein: CASSQDRGPRETQYF. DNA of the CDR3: TGCGCCAGCAGCCAAGATAGGGGGCCCCGAGAGACCCAGTACTTC.

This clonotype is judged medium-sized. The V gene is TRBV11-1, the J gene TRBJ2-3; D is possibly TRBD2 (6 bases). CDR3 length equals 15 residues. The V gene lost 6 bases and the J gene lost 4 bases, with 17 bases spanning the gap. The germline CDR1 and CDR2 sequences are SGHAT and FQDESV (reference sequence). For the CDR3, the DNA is TGTGCCAGCAGTCGATCTAGCGAATTTGCAGATACGCAGTATTTT. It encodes CASSRSSEFADTQYF. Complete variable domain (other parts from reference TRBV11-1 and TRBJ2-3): EAEVAQSPRYKITEKSQAVAFWCDPISGHATLYWYRQILGQGPELLVQFQDESVVDDSQLPKDRFSAERLKGVDSTLKIQPAELGDSAMYLCASSRSSEFADTQYFGPGTRLTVL.

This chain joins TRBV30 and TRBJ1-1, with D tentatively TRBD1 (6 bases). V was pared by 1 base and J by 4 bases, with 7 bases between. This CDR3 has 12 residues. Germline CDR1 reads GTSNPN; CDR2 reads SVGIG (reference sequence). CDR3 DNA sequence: TGTGCCTGGAGTGACAGGGTCACTGAAGCTTTCTTT. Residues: CAWSDRVTEAFF.

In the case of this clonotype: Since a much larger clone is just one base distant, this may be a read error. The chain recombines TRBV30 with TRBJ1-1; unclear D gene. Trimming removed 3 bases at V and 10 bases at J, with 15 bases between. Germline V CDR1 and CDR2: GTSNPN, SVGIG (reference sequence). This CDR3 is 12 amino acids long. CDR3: CAWRKGTAVAFF. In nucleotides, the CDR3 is TGTGCCTGGAGAAAGGGAACGGCTGTAGCTTTCTTT. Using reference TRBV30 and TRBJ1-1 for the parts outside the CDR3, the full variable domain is SQTIHQWPATLVQPVGSPLSLECTVEGTSNPNLYWYRQAAGRGLQLLFYSVGIGQISSEVPQNLSASRPQDRQFILSSKKLLLSDSGFYLCAWRKGTAVAFFGQGTRLTVV.

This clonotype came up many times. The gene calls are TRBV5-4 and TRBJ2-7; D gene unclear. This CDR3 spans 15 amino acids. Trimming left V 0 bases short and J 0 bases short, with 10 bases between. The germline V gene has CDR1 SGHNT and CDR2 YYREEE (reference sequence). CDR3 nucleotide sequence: TGTGCCAGCAGCTTGGGCAGAGCCGGCTCCTACGAGCAGTACTTC. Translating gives CASSLGRAGSYEQYF.

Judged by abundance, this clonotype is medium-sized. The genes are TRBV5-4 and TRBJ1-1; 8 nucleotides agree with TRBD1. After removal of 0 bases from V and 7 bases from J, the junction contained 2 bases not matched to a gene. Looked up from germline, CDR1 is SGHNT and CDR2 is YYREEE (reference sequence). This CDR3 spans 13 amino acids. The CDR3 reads CASSLGQGIEAFF. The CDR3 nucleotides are TGTGCCAGCAGCTTGGGACAGGGGATTGAAGCTTTCTTT.

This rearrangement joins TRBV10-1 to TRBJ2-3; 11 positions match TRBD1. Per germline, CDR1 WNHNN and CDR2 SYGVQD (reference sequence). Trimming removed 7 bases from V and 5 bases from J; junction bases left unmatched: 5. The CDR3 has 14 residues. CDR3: CASNPGQGEDTQYF. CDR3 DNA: TGCGCCAGCAATCCGGGACAGGGGGAAGATACGCAGTATTTT.

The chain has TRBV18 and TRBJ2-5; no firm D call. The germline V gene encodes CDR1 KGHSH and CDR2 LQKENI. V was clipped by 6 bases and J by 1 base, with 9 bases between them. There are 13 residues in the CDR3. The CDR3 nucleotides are TGTGCCAGCTCTTCTAGGACCCAAGAGACCCAGTACTTC. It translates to CASSSRTQETQYF.

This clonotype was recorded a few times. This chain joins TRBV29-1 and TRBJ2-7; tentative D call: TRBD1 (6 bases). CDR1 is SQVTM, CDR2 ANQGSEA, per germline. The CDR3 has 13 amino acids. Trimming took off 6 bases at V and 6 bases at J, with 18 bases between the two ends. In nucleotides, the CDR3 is TGCAGCGTAGCCCCAGCAGGGGAAGGCGAGCAGTACTTC. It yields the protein CSVAPAGEGEQYF.

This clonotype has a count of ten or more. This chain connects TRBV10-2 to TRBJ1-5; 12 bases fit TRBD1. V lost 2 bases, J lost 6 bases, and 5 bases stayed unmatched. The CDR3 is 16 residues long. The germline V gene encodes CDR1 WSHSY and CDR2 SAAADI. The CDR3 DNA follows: TGCGCCAGCAGTGAGAGGGACAGGGGGCCGGGTCAGCCCCAGCATTTT. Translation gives CASSERDRGPGQPQHF.

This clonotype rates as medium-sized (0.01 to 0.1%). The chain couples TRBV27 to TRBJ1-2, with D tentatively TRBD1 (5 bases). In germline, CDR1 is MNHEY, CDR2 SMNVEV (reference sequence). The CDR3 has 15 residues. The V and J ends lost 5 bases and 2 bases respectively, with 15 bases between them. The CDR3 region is CASSPLDWTNYGYTF. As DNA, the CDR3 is TGTGCCAGCAGTCCGCTGGACTGGACAAACTATGGCTACACCTTC.

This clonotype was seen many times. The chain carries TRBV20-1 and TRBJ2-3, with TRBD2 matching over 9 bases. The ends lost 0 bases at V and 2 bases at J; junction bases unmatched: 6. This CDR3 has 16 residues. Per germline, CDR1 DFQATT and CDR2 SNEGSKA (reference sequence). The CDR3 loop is CSARDRSGGSTDTQYF. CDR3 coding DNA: TGCAGTGCTAGAGATCGTAGCGGGGGCTCCACAGATACGCAGTATTTT.

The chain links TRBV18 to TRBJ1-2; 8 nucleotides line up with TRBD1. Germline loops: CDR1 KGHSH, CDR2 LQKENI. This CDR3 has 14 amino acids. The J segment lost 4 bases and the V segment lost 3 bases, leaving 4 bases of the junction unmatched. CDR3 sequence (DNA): TGTGCCAGCTCACCGGACGGACAGGGCTATGGCTACACCTTC. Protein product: CASSPDGQGYGYTF.

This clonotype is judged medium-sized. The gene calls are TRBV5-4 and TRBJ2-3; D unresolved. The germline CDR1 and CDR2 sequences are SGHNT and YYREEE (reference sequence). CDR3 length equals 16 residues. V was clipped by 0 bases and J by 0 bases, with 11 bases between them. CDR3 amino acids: CASSLETQVSTDTQYF. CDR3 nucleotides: TGTGCCAGCAGCTTGGAGACCCAGGTTAGCACAGATACGCAGTATTTT.

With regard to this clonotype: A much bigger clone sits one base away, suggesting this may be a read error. In DNA form, the CDR3 reads TGCAGTGCTAGATTGGGGGCTGGAAACACCGTATATTTT. Translation gives CSARLGAGNTVYF. The genes are TRBV20-1 and TRBJ1-3; D might be TRBD1 (6 bases). The CDR3 runs 13 residues. Per the germline V gene, CDR1 is DFQATT and CDR2 is SNEGSKA (reference sequence).

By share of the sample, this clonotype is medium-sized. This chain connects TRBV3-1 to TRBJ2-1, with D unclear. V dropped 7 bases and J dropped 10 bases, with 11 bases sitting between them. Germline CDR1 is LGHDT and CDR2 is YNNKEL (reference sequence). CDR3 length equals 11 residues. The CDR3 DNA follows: TGTGCCAGCAAGAGCCTCGAGGAGCAGTTCTTC. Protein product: CASKSLEEQFF.

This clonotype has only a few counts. In DNA form, the CDR3 reads TGTGCCAGCAGTTACAGGACAGGGGGCTTCGATGAGCAGTTCTTC. The encoded protein is CASSYRTGGFDEQFF. The rearrangement uses TRBV6-2 or TRBV6-3 and TRBJ2-1, with 11 positions matching TRBD1. In germline, CDR1 is MNHEY, CDR2 SVGEGT. The CDR3 covers 15 residues. The J segment lost 8 bases and the V segment lost 2 bases, leaving 5 bases of the junction unmatched.

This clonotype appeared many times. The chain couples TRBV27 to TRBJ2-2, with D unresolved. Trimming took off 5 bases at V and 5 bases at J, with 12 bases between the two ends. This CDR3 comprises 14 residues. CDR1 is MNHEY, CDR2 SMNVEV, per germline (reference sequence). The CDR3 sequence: CASSLDVVTGELFF. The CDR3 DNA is TGTGCCAGCAGTCTGGACGTAGTAACCGGGGAGCTGTTTTTT.

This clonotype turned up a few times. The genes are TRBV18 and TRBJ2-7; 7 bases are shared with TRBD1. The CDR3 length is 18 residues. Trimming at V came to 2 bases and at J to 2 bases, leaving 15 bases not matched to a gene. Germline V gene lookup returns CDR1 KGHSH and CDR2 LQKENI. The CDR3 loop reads CASSPNPPGTVITYEQYF. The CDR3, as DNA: TGTGCCAGCTCACCAAATCCCCCTGGGACAGTTATCACCTACGAGCAGTACTTC.

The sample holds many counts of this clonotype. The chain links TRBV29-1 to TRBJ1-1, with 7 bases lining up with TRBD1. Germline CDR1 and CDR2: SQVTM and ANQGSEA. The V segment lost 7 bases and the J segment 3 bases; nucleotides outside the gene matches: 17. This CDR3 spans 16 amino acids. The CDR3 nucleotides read TGCAGCGCCAAGGGACAGAATGGCCTACGGGACACTGAAGCTTTCTTT. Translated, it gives CSAKGQNGLRDTEAFF.

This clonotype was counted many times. The DNA for the CDR3 is TGTGCCATCAGTGCCAGCACAGATACGCAGTATTTT. Translation gives CAISASTDTQYF. This chain connects TRBV10-3 to TRBJ2-3; D is ambiguous. The CDR3 contains 12 residues. V lost 4 bases to trimming and J lost 0 bases, with 2 bases between them. Germline V gene sequence: CDR1 ENHRY, CDR2 SYGVKD.

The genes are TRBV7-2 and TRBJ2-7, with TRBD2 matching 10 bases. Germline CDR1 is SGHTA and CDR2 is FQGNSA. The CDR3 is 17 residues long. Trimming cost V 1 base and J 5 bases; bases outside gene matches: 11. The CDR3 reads CASSLGPSGGPRDEQYF. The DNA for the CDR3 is TGTGCCAGCAGCTTAGGTCCTAGCGGGGGCCCGCGCGACGAGCAGTACTTC.

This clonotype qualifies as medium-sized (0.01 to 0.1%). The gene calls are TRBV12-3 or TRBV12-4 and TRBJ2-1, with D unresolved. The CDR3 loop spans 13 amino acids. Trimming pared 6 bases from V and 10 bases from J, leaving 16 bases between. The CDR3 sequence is CASSPTPKWEQFF. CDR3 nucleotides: TGTGCCAGCAGCCCCACCCCAAAATGGGAGCAGTTCTTC.

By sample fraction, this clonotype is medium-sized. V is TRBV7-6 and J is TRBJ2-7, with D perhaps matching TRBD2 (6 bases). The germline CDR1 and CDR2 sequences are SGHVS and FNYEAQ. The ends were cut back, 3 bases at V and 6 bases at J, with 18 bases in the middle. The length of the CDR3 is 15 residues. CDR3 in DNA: TGTGCCAGCAGCTTGGGTCAAGCGGGTGGCGGCGAGCAGTACTTC. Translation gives CASSLGQAGGGEQYF.

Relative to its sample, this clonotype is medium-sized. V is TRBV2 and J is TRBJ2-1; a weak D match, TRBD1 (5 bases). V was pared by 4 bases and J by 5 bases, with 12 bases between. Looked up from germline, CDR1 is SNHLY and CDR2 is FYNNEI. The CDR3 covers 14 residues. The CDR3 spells CASSVRRQNNEQFF. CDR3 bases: TGTGCCAGCAGTGTGAGGAGACAGAACAATGAGCAGTTCTTC.

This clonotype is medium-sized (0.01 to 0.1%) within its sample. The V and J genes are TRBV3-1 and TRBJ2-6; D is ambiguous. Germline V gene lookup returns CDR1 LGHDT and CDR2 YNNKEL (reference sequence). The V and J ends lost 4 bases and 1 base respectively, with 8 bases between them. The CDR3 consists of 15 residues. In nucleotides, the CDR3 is TGTGCCAGCAGCCTTGGGCAATCTGGGGCCAACGTCCTGACTTTC. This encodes CASSLGQSGANVLTF. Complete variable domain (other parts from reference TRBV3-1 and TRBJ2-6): DTAVSQTPKYLVTQMGNDKSIKCEQNLGHDTMYWYKQDSKKFLKIMFSYNNKELIINETVPNRFSPKSPDKAHLNLHINSLELGDSAVYFCASSLGQSGANVLTFGAGSRLTVL.